These 22 T cell receptor beta chains came from one sample sequenced in a study of blood T cells in healthy people across ages (dated by TCRdb to about 2015). The protocol used for the library was 5' RACE. TCRdb records Illumina HiSeq 2500 as the sequencer. The second PCR ran for roughly 6 to 11 cycles and used a J-beta primer mix along with a sample-barcoded 5' primer. TCRdb reprocessing: public reads trimmed at Q25 with fastp, clones called with MiXCR, in-frame beta chains kept. Here each entry gathers all rows of one CDR3 protein and keeps the most common genes and DNA. The sample table contains around 900,000 distinct CDR3 sequences; only one count was recorded for 29% of them. The ten largest account for roughly 17% of the sample. Specimen: blood. These receptors all come from an elderly woman in good health.

This clonotype was observed at least ten times. The J gene is TRBJ2-5, the V gene TRBV4-3, with 12 nucleotides matching TRBD1. V was clipped by 4 bases and J by 5 bases; unmatched bases: 8. Germline assignment: CDR1 LGHNA and CDR2 YSLEER. CDR3 length equals 16 residues. As DNA, the CDR3 is TGCGCCAGCAGCCCTCGTGGGACAGGGGGCGAGGAGACCCAGTACTTC. It specifies CASSPRGTGGEETQYF.

V gene TRBV10-1 combines with J gene TRBJ1-2; 7 positions match TRBD1. CDR3 size: 18 residues. The ends lost 0 bases at V and 3 bases at J; junction bases unmatched: 13. CDR1 and CDR2 from the germline V gene are WNHNN and SYGVQD (reference sequence). The CDR3 loop is CASSESIMPTGSYYGYTF. The CDR3 nucleotides are TGCGCCAGCAGTGAGTCTATAATGCCGACAGGGAGTTACTATGGCTACACCTTC.

There are a few counts of this clonotype. The genes are TRBV5-1 and TRBJ2-5; 13 positions agree with TRBD2. The CDR3 runs 17 residues. Germline CDR1 is SGHRS and CDR2 is YFSETQ. With 3 bases clipped from V and 0 bases from J, the junction kept 5 bases outside the gene matches. CDR3 DNA: TGCGCCAGCAGCTCCACTAGCGGGGGGGCGTACCAAGAGACCCAGTACTTC. Protein product: CASSSTSGGAYQETQYF.

Many counts were recorded for this clonotype. This rearrangement joins TRBV6-2 or TRBV6-3 to TRBJ2-3; 7 positions agree with TRBD2. Per germline, CDR1 MNHEY and CDR2 SVGEGT. The CDR3 sequence is 16 residues long. The trim removed 5 bases at V and 0 bases at J, leaving 8 bases unmatched. The CDR3 nucleotides read TGTGCCAGCAGTACGATCGGCGGGGGTAGCACAGATACGCAGTATTTT. Its translation: CASSTIGGGSTDTQYF.

The table lists this clonotype with many counts. The chain combines TRBV6-5 with TRBJ1-2; tentatively, D is TRBD1 (5 bases). Germline CDR1 and CDR2: MNHEY and SVGAGI. The CDR3 extends over 13 amino acids. Trimming took 5 bases from V and 8 from J, leaving 15 bases between them. This CDR3 is CASSQLQGGGYTF. CDR3 DNA sequence: TGTGCCAGCAGTCAACTTCAGGGAGGCGGCTACACCTTC.

The chain uses TRBV6-5 and TRBJ2-5; D not certain. Per the germline V gene, CDR1 is MNHEY and CDR2 is SVGAGI. V shed 1 base and J shed 11 bases, with 23 bases lying between them. The CDR3 covers 16 residues. The CDR3: CASSYYKGVGLYKQYF. In DNA, the CDR3 is TGTGCCAGCAGTTACTATAAAGGAGTAGGTTTATACAAGCAGTACTTC.

Note on this clonotype: This could be a read error, since a much larger clone is one nucleotide away. The chain is built from TRBV7-2 and TRBJ2-7, with 8 nucleotides matching TRBD2. The J call is doubtful: the DNA matches TRBJ2-5 better. The CDR3 is 14 amino acids. Germline lookup yields CDR1 SGHTA and CDR2 FQGNSA. Written as DNA, the CDR3 is TGTGCCAGCAGCCGAGGCGCGGGGGGAGCGACCCAGTACTTC. It yields the protein CASSRGAGGATQYF.

The chain uses TRBV20-1 and TRBJ1-5, with D possibly TRBD1 on 5 matching bases. Per the germline V gene, CDR1 is DFQATT and CDR2 is SNEGSKA (reference sequence). V gave up 2 bases and J gave up 3 bases, with 11 bases separating them. The CDR3 sequence is 14 residues long. The CDR3 DNA sequence: TGCAGTGCTAGATCGGGACTTATCAATCAGCCCCAGCATTTT. Protein sequence: CSARSGLINQPQHF.

This chain connects TRBV2 to TRBJ2-7; TRBD2 agrees at 8 bases. Trimming cost V 8 bases and J 7 bases; bases outside gene matches: 19. This CDR3 spans 16 amino acids. From germline, CDR1 is SNHLY and CDR2 FYNNEI. The CDR3 sequence is CASRLRAGVSYNEQYF. DNA of the CDR3: TGTGCCAGCCGGCTACGAGCGGGGGTCTCCTACAATGAGCAGTACTTC.

About this clonotype itself: Being one base from a much bigger clone, this may be a read error. V usage is TRBV20-1 and J usage is TRBJ1-4; tentative D call: TRBD1 (5 bases). With 6 bases removed from V and 4 bases from J, the gap between germline ends came to 12 bases. The CDR3 consists of 13 residues. Germline CDR1 reads DFQATT; CDR2 reads SNEGSKA (reference sequence). The CDR3 protein is CSATAGRNEKLFF. The CDR3 nucleotides are TGCAGTGCAACGGCAGGGCGTAATGAAAAACTGTTTTTT.

This clonotype came up many times. The V gene is TRBV6-6, the J gene TRBJ2-7; 7 nucleotides match TRBD1. With 6 bases clipped from V and 2 bases from J, the junction kept 10 bases outside the gene matches. CDR1 and CDR2 from the germline V gene are MNHNY and SVGAGI (reference sequence). The CDR3 is made up of 15 amino acids. This CDR3 reads CASSKQGRETYEQYF. For the CDR3, the DNA is TGTGCCAGCAGCAAACAGGGGAGAGAAACCTACGAGCAGTACTTC.

This clonotype occurred once. This may be a read error, as it is one base from a much larger clone. The chain carries TRBV9 and TRBJ2-1; TRBD2 matches at 15 bases. With the DNA end fitting TRBJ2-7 better, the J assignment may be wrong. The CDR3 loop spans 16 amino acids. Germline-derived CDR1 and CDR2 are SGDLS and YYNGEE. This CDR3 reads CASSARTSGGAHEQYF. The CDR3 DNA reads as TGTGCCAGCAGCGCAAGGACTAGCGGGGGGGCCCATGAGCAGTACTTC.

This clonotype was counted ten times or more. J is TRBJ2-3 and V is TRBV4-3, with 11 positions matching TRBD2. The CDR3 is made up of 17 amino acids. The V gene's germline CDR1 is LGHNA and CDR2 YSLEER. Trimming removed 1 base from V and 6 bases from J; junction bases left unmatched: 9. CDR3 in amino acids: CASSQVFSGGAKDTQYF. CDR3 nucleotide sequence: TGCGCCAGCAGCCAAGTTTTTAGCGGGGGGGCAAAGGATACGCAGTATTTT.

This clonotype was recorded many times. V is TRBV6-2 or TRBV6-3 and J is TRBJ2-3; D is unclear. The CDR3 length is 14 residues. V lost 6 bases and J lost 1, with 11 bases in between. Germline CDR1 and CDR2: MNHEY and SVGEGT. This CDR3 is CASRPYAGTDTQYF. The CDR3 nucleotides are TGTGCCAGCAGGCCATACGCCGGCACAGATACGCAGTATTTT.

This clonotype was seen repeatedly, ten times or more. This rearrangement joins TRBV20-1 to TRBJ2-7; D unclear. The CDR3 sequence is 15 residues long. Looked up from germline, CDR1 is DFQATT and CDR2 is SNEGSKA (reference sequence). Trimming took 3 bases from V and 0 from J, leaving 15 bases between them. CDR3 nucleotides: TGCAGTGCTAGTCCCATGGGTGGCAGCTCCTACGAGCAGTACTTC. Its protein is CSASPMGGSSYEQYF.

The chain uses TRBV12-3 or TRBV12-4 and TRBJ2-3; D remains ambiguous. The CDR3 extends over 15 amino acids. The ends were cut back, 0 bases at V and 0 bases at J, with 7 bases in the middle. CDR3 residues: CASSLALVSTDTQYF. CDR3 DNA: TGTGCCAGCAGTTTAGCACTGGTGAGCACAGATACGCAGTATTTT.

The gene calls are TRBV5-1 and TRBJ1-1; TRBD1 matches at 8 bases. The CDR3 consists of 18 residues. V lost 0 bases to trimming and J lost 3 bases; unmatched junction nucleotides: 13. Germline CDR1 and CDR2: SGHRS and YFSETQ. CDR3 DNA sequence: TGCGCCAGCAGCTTGGCCCCCCGCACAGGGGGAGCGCACACTGAAGCTTTCTTT. Translating it yields CASSLAPRTGGAHTEAFF.

This clonotype was seen repeatedly, ten times or more. The genes are TRBV20-1 and TRBJ1-1; D gene ambiguous. Looked up from germline, CDR1 is DFQATT and CDR2 is SNEGSKA (reference sequence). This CDR3 is 10 amino acids long. V shed 3 bases and J shed 5 bases, with 4 bases lying between them. CDR3 loop: CSASLTEAFF. DNA for the CDR3: TGCAGTGCTAGTTTGACTGAAGCTTTCTTT.

The chain recombines TRBV14 with TRBJ1-1, with D possibly being TRBD1 (5 bases). The CDR3 is 14 amino acids. V was trimmed by 0 bases and J by 7 bases, leaving 12 bases between them. Germline CDR1 reads SGHDN; CDR2 reads FVKESK. The CDR3 DNA sequence: TGTGCCAGCAGCCAAGATCTCAGGGCGGGTGAAGCTTTCTTT. It yields the protein CASSQDLRAGEAFF. The variable domain in full, completed from reference TRBV14 and TRBJ1-1, reads EAGVTQFPSHSVIEKGQTVTLRCDPISGHDNLYWYRRVMGKEIKFLLHFVKESKQDESGMPNNRFLAERTGGTYSTLKVQPAELEDSGVYFCASSQDLRAGEAFFGQGTRLTVV.

In regard to this clonotype: Given a much more abundant clone one base away, this may be a read error. The CDR3 region has the DNA TGCAGTGCACGCCCGAGCAGGGGAAATCAGCCCCAGCATTTT. This codes for CSARPSRGNQPQHF. V usage is TRBV20-1 and J usage is TRBJ1-5, with D possibly TRBD1 on 6 matching bases. CDR1 DFQATT and CDR2 SNEGSKA come from the germline V gene (reference sequence). This CDR3 contains 14 residues. V was cut by 6 bases and J by 4 bases, with 16 bases left in between.

Points on this clonotype: The junction shows a germline mismatch at one end, possibly a read error. This chain links TRBV20-1 with TRBJ1-4; 9 bases fit TRBD1. The germline gives CDR1 DFQATT, CDR2 SNEGSKA (reference sequence). CDR3 size: 12 residues. CDR3 protein: CSAGDRDEKRFF. As DNA, the CDR3 is TGCAGTGCTGGGGACAGGGATGAAAAACGGTTTTTT.

The rearrangement joins TRBV6-6 to TRBJ2-2; TRBD1 aligns across 7 bases. The germline V gene has CDR1 MNHNY and CDR2 SVGAGI (reference sequence). V was clipped by 7 bases and J by 6 bases; unmatched bases: 14. The CDR3 is made up of 16 amino acids. The CDR3 region is CASKKDRDDGAGELFF. In nucleotides, the CDR3 is TGTGCCAGCAAAAAAGACAGGGACGACGGGGCCGGGGAGCTGTTTTTT.